Below, one TCR beta chain is given with its context. The data originate from a study of blood T cell repertoires in COVID-19. Trimming cost V 2 bases and J 11 bases, with 9 bases left between them. Germline V lookup: CDR1 SNHLY, CDR2 FYNNEI. This CDR3 region has 11 residues. Repertoires were generated with immunoSEQ multiplex PCR, while TCRdb's copy carries only in-frame clones and drops some. Altogether about 60,000 clones are present, 83% being singletons, with the ten largest covering roughly 6.7%. The receptor was derived from a human donor in a cohort sampled during active COVID-19. The J gene is TRBJ1-2, the V gene TRBV2; D remains ambiguous. Material: peripheral blood. The CDR3 loop reads CASSENASYTF. CDR3 coding DNA: TGTGCCAGCAGTGAAAACGCCAGTTACACCTTC.